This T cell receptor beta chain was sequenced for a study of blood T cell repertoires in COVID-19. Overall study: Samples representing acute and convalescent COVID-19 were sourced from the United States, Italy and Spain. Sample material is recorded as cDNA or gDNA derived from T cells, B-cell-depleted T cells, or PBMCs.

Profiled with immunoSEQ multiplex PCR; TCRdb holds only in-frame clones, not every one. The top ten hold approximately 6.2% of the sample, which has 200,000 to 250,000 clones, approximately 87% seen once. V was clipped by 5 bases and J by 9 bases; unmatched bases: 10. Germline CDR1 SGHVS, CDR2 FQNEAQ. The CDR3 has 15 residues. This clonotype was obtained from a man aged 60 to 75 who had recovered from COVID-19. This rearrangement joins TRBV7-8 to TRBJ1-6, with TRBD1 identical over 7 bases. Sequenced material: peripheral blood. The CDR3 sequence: CASSQNRGMGSPLHF. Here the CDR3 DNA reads TGTGCCAGCAGCCAGAACAGGGGAATGGGTTCACCCCTCCACTTT.